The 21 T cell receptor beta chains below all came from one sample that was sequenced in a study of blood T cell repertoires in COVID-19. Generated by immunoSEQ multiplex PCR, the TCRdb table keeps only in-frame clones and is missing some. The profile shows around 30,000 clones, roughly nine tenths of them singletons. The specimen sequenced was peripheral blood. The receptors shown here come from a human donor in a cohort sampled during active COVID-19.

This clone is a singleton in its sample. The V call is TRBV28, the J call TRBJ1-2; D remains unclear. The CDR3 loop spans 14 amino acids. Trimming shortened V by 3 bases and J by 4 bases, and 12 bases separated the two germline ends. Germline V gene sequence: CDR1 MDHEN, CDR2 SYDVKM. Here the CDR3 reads CASSFAGEGYGYTF. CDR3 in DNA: TGTGCCAGCAGTTTTGCAGGAGAGGGCTATGGCTACACCTTC.

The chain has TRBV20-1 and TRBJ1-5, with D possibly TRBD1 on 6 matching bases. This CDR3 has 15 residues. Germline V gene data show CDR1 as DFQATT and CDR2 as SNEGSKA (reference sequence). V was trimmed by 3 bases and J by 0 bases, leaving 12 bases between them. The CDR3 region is CSASGGQYSNQPQHF. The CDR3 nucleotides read TGCAGTGCTAGTGGAGGACAGTATAGCAATCAGCCCCAGCATTTT.

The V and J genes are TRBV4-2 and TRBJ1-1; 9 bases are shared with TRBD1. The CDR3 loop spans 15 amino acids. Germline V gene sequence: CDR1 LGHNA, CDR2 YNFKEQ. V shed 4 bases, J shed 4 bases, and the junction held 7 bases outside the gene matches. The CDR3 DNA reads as TGTGCCAGCAGCCCACAGGGGGCGAGCGGCACTGAAGCTTTCTTT. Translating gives CASSPQGASGTEAFF.

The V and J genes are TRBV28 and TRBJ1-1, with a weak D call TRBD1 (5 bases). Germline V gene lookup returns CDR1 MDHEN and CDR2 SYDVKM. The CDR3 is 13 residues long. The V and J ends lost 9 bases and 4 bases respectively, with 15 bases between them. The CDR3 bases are TGTGCCAGGATCCAGGGAGGATTCACTGAAGCTTTCTTT. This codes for CARIQGGFTEAFF.

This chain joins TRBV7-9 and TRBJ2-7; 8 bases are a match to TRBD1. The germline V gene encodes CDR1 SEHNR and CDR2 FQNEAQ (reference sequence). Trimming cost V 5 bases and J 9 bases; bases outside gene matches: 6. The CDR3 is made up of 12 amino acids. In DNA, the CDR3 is TGTGCCAGCAGCCCAAGGACAGGGTGGCAGTACGTC. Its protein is CASSPRTGWQYV.

The CDR3 sequence: CSASRGQGIMNEKLFF. CDR3 nucleotides: TGCAGTGCTAGTAGAGGACAGGGGATAATGAATGAAAAACTGTTTTTT. The genes are TRBV20-1 and TRBJ1-4, with 9 positions matching TRBD1. The CDR3 has 16 amino acids. Trimming at V came to 3 bases and at J to 5 bases, leaving 10 bases not matched to a gene. The germline V gene encodes CDR1 DFQATT and CDR2 SNEGSKA (reference sequence).

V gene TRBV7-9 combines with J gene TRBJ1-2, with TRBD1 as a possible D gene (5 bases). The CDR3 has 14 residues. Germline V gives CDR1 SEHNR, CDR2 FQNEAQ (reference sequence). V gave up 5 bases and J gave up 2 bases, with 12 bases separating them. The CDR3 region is CASSGNDRNYGYTF. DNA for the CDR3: TGTGCCAGCAGCGGAAACGACAGAAACTATGGCTACACCTTC.

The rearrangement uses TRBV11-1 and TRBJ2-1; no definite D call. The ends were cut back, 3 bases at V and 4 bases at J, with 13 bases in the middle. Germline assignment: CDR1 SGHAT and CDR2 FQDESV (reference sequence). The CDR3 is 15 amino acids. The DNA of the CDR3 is TGTGCCAGCAGCTTTGGAACAGTTTCTTACAATGAGCAGTTCTTC. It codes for CASSFGTVSYNEQFF.

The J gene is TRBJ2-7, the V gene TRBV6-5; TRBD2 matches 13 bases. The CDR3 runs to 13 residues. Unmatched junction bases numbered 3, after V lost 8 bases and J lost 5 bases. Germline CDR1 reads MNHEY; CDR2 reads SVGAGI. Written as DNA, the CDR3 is TGTGCCAGCCGGACTAGCGGGAGCAACGAGCAGTACGTC. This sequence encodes CASRTSGSNEQYV.

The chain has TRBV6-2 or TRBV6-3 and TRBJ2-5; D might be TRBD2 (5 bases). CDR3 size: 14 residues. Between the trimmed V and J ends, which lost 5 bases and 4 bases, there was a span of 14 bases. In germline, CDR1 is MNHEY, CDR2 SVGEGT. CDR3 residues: CASSTVEGGETQYF. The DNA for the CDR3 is TGTGCCAGCAGTACGGTGGAAGGAGGAGAGACCCAGTACTTC.

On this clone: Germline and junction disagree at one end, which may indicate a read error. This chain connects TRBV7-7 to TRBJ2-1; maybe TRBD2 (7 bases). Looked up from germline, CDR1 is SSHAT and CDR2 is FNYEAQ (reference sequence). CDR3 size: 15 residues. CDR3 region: CASSSAGAGNNEQFF. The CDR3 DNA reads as TGTGCTAGCAGCTCCGCGGGGGCGGGTAACAATGAGCAGTTCTTC.

The CDR3 DNA sequence: TGTGCCATCCGGAACGGGACTGAAGCTTTCTTT. It translates to CAIRNGTEAFF. The chain joins TRBV10-3 to TRBJ1-1; D is unresolved. The germline V and J ends were trimmed by 8 bases and 5 bases, with 9 bases remaining between them. The germline gives CDR1 ENHRY, CDR2 SYGVKD. The CDR3 covers 11 residues.

DNA for the CDR3: TGTGCCAGCAGTGGAGGATCGAACACTGAAGCTTTCTTT. This codes for CASSGGSNTEAFF. This rearrangement joins TRBV25-1 to TRBJ1-1; D remains unclear. CDR1 is MGHDK, CDR2 SYGVNS, per germline. The length of the CDR3 is 13 residues. With 4 bases removed from V and 1 base from J, the gap between germline ends came to 7 bases. Based on the CDR3 plus reference TRBV25-1 and TRBJ1-1, the full variable domain is EADIYQTPRYLVIGTGKKITLECSQTMGHDKMYWYQQDPGMELHLIHYSYGVNSTEKGDLSSESTVSRIRTEHFPLTLESARPSHTSQYLCASSGGSNTEAFFGQGTRLTVV.

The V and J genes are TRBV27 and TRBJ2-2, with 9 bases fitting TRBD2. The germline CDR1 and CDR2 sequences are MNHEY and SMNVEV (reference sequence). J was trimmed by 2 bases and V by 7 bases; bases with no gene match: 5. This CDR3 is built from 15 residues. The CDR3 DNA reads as TGTGCCAGCAAGGGCCTAGCGGGAAACACCGGGGAGCTGTTTTTT. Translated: CASKGLAGNTGELFF.

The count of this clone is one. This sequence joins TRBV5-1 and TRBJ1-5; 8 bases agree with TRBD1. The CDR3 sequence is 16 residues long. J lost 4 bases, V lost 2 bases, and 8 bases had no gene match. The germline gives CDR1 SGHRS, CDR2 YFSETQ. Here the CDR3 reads CASSFGGTGPNQPQHF. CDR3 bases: TGCGCCAGCAGCTTTGGTGGGACAGGACCTAATCAGCCCCAGCATTTT.

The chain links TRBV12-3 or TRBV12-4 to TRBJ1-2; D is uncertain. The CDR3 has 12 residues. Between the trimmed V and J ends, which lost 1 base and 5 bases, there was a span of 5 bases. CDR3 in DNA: TGTGCCAGCAGTTTAGGACTGTATGGCTACACCTTC. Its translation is CASSLGLYGYTF.

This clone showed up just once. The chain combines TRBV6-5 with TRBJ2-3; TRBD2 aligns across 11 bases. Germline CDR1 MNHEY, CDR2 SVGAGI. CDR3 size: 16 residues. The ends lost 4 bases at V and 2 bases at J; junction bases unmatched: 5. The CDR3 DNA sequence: TGTGCCAGCAGTTCGGGGACTAGCGGATTCACAGATACGCAGTATTTT. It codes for CASSSGTSGFTDTQYF.

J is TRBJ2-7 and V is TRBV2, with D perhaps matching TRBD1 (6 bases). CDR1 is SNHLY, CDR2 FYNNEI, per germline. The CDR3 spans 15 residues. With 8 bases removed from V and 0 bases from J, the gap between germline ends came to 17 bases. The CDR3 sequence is CASAGSGTRSYEQYV. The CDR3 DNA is TGTGCCAGCGCGGGCTCCGGGACACGCTCCTACGAGCAGTACGTC.

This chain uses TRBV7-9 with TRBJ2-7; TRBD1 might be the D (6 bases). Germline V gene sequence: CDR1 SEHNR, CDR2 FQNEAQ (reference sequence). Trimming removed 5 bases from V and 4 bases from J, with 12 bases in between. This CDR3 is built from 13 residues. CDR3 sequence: CASSQTGLYEQYV. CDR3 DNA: TGTGCCAGCAGCCAGACAGGACTTTACGAGCAGTACGTC.

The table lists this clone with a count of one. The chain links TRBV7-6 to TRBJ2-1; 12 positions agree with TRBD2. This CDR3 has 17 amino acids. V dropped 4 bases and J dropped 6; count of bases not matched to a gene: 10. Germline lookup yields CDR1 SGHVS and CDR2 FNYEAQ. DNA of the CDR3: TGTGCCAGCAGCTCCATCCCGGGACTAGCGGGTCCCAATGAGCAGTTCTTC. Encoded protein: CASSSIPGLAGPNEQFF.

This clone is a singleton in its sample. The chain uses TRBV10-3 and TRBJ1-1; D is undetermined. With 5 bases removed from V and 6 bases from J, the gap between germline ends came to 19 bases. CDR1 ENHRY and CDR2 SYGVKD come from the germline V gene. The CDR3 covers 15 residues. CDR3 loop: CAISSLNPRAPEAFF. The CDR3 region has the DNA TGTGCCATCAGTTCCCTTAACCCGAGGGCCCCTGAAGCTTTCTTT.